This section outlines one TCR beta chain sequence together with its context. This specimen belongs to a study of CD8 T cells in Susac syndrome. Germline CDR1 reads KGHSH; CDR2 reads LQKENI. Trimming took 5 bases from V and 0 from J, leaving 10 bases between them. CDR3 size: 14 residues. Random-hexamer reverse transcription was applied to roughly 0.5 to 1 ug RNA. MiXCR was run by TCRdb on the immunoSEQ multiplex PCR reads, yielding one entry per CDR3 protein. The sample holds about 120,000 distinct CDR3 sequences, roughly 91% seen once. The TCR was taken from a human donor in good health. V usage is TRBV18 and J usage is TRBJ1-2, with D possibly matching TRBD1 (6 bases). The material sequenced was CD4+ T cells from PBMCs. CDR3 sequence reads: CASSGDMSNYGYTF. CDR3 DNA sequence: TGTGCCAGCTCAGGGGACATGTCTAACTATGGCTACACCTTC. Filled out from reference TRBV18 and TRBJ1-2, the complete variable domain reads NAGVMQNPRHLVRRRGQEARLRCSPMKGHSHVYWYRQLPEEGLKFMVYLQKENIIDESGMPKERFSAEFPKEGPSILRIQQVVRGDSAAYFCASSGDMSNYGYTFGSGTRLTVV.